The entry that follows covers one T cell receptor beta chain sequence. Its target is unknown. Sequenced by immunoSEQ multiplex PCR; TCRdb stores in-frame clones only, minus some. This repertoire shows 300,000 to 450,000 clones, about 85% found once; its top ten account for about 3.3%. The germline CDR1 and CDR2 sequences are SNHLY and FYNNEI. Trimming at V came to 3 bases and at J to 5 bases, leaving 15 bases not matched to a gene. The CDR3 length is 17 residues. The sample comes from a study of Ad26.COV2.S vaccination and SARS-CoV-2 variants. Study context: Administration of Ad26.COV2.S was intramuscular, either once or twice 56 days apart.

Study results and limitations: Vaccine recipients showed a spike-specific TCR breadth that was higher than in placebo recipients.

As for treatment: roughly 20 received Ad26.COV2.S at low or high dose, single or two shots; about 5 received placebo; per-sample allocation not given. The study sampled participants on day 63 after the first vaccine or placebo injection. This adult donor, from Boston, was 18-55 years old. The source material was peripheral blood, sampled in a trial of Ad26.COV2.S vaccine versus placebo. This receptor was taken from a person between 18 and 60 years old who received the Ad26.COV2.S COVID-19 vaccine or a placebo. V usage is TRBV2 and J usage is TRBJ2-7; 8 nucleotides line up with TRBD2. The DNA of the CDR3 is TGTGCCAGCAGTGATTCTCCACCCGGGACTAGACGCCACGAGCAGTACTTC. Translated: CASSDSPPGTRRHEQYF.